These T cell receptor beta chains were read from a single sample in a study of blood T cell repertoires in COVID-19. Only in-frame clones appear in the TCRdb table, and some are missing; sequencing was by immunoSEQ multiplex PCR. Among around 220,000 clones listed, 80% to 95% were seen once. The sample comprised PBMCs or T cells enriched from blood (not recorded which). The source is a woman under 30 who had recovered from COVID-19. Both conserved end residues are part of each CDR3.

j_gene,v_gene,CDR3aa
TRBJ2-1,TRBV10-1,CATTPTSGRRINGQFF
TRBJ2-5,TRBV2,CASSGAEETQYF
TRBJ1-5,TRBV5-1,CASSLGDSSNQPQHF
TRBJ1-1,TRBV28,CASSLGLGGTEAFF
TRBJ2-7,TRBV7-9,CASSRSLGLAERYEQYF
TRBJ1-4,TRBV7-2,CASSLAPTEDEKLFF
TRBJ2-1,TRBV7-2,CASSRRPGQDSYNEQFF
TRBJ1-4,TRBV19,CASRITGITNEKLFF
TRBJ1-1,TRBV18,CASSPTTQGPEAFF
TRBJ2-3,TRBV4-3,CASSQVGLAGGSGTQYF
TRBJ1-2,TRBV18,CASSRGREDYGYTF
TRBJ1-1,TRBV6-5,CASIEPGGNTEAFF
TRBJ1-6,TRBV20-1,CSAALTSLHF
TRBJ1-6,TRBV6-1,CASSELWASNSPLHF
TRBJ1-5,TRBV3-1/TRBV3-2,CASSHQDDRVRNQPQHF
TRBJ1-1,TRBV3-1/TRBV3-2,CASSQGQMNTEAFF
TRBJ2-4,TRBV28,CASSLWAGSLIF
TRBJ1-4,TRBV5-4,CASSLSASATNEKLFF
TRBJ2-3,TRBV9,CASSETVISTDTQYF
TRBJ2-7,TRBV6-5,CASSYVLGQVEQYF
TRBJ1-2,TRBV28,CASSSPGDSLSGYTF
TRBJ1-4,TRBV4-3,CASSPTGGQGGEKLFF
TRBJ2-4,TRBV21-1,CASSKTPPRTKNIQYF